These T cell receptor beta chains were read from a single sample in a study of shared clonotypes between healthy human individuals. Measured with immunoSEQ multiplex PCR; TCRdb has only the in-frame clones, and not every one. This table holds more than 450,000 clones, about four fifths found once. The sequencing sample was made of PBMCs. Receptors originate from a woman aged 40 to 50 in good health. Some clones in this sample may be carry-over from other donors' samples. Each CDR3 is given with its conserved first and last residue. D genes are given only for firm matches. Size values are once, few and many counts, or a class for expanded clones, and some rows have none.

16	NA	NA	TRBV5-1	TRBJ2-1	TGCGCCAGCAGCTTGGACGGTTATCCCTCCTACAATGAGCAGTTCTTC	CASSLDGYPSYNEQFF
17	NA	TRBD2	TRBV7-2	TRBJ2-4	TGTGCCAGCAGCTTAAGTCTAGCGGGCTCTGCCAAAAACATTCAGTACTTC	CASSLSLAGSAKNIQYF
13	NA	NA	TRBV19	TRBJ1-2	TGTGCCAGTAGAACGGGGTCTGTCTATGGCTACACCTTC	CASRTGSVYGYTF
12	many	NA	TRBV10-3	TRBJ1-4	TGTGCCATCAAAGGGACGGATGAAAAACTGTTTTTT	CAIKGTDEKLFF
13	NA	NA	TRBV21-1	TRBJ1-1	TGTGCCAGCAGCAAGGGGATGAACACTGAAGCTTTCTTT	CASSKGMNTEAFF
15	NA	NA	TRBV9	TRBJ2-6	TGTGCCAGCAGCGTAGCTGAACGCAGGGTCTCGGTCCTGACTTTC	CASSVAERRVSVLTF
12	NA	NA	TRBV7-9	TRBJ2-5	TGTGCCAGCAGTCTCGTACCGGGACTCCCGTACTTC	CASSLVPGLPYF
15	NA	NA	TRBV11-3	TRBJ2-1	TGTGCCAGCAGCTTAGGGGGTAGTCCCTACAATGAGCAGTTCTTC	CASSLGGSPYNEQFF
15	NA	TRBD1	TRBV5-1	TRBJ2-3	TGCGCCAGCAGCTTGGCAGGGGGCAGGACAGATACGCAGTATTTT	CASSLAGGRTDTQYF
13	NA	NA	TRBV7-9	TRBJ2-2	TGTGCCAGCAGCTTCGTTAACACCGGGGAGCTGTTTTTT	CASSFVNTGELFF
16	NA	TRBD2	TRBV7-9	TRBJ2-3	TGTGCCAGCAGCCCCTTGGGGGGACTAACCCAAGATACGCAGTATTTT	CASSPLGGLTQDTQYF
15	few	NA	TRBV19	TRBJ2-7	TGTGCCAGTAGTATAGAGGTGGGCAGCTCCTACGAGCAGTACTTC	CASSIEVGSSYEQYF
15	NA	TRBD1	TRBV18	TRBJ1-5	TGTGCCAGCTCCGGACAGGGAGGACCCGATCAGCCCCAGCATTTT	CASSGQGGPDQPQHF
16	NA	TRBD2	TRBV2	TRBJ2-1	TGTGCCAGCAGCCTCCGTCGGACTAGCTCCTACAATGAGCAGTTCTTC	CASSLRRTSSYNEQFF
14	once	NA	TRBV28	TRBJ2-2	TGTGCCAGCAGTTTATTTAGCCCGGGCGGGGAGCTGTTTTTT	CASSLFSPGGELFF
18	NA	TRBD2	TRBV15	TRBJ2-3	TGTGCCACCAGCAGAGATCGGGCTAGCGGGAGTGGGGCAGATACGCAGTATTTT	CATSRDRASGSGADTQYF
16	NA	NA	TRBV11-3	TRBJ2-2	TGTGCCAGCAGCTCCTCGCCTAGCGCCGACACCGGGGAGCTGTTTTTT	CASSSSPSADTGELFF
15	NA	NA	TRBV10-2	TRBJ2-6	TGCGCCAGCAGTGATTGGCACTCTGGGGCCAACGTCCTGACTTTC	CASSDWHSGANVLTF
15	NA	NA	TRBV9	TRBJ2-7	TGTGCCAGCAGCGTAGAGGGGAGGCCCGGCTACGAGCAGTACTTC	CASSVEGRPGYEQYF
13	NA	NA	TRBV6-1	TRBJ1-3	TGTGCCAGCAGGGACACAACAGGAAACACCATATATTTC	CASRDTTGNTIYF
15	NA	NA	TRBV7-2	TRBJ2-7	TGTGCCAGCAGCTTATCTAGCGATAGCATTTACGAGCAGTACTTC	CASSLSSDSIYEQYF
13	NA	NA	TRBV19	TRBJ2-7	TGTGCCAGTAATGGGCAAGACACCTACGAGCAGTACTTC	CASNGQDTYEQYF
14	NA	TRBD2	TRBV30	TRBJ2-7	TGTGCCTGGAGCAAAGCGGGAGCCCGCCACGAGCAGTACTTC	CAWSKAGARHEQYF
17	many	NA	TRBV28	TRBJ1-5	TGTGCCAGCAGTTTAACTTTGGGGTTAACGGGCAATCAGCCCCAGCATTTT	CASSLTLGLTGNQPQHF
15	NA	TRBD2	TRBV28	TRBJ2-1	TGTGCCAGCAGCCCCCTCGGACTAGCTTATAATGAGCAGTTCTTC	CASSPLGLAYNEQFF
14	NA	NA	TRBV6-1	TRBJ1-2	TGTGCCAGCCTGAATAGGGGTCGGGACTATGGCTACACCTTC	CASLNRGRDYGYTF
15	NA	NA	TRBV10-3	TRBJ1-2	TGTGCCATCAGTGAGCGCACCGGGACTAACTATGGCTACACCTTC	CAISERTGTNYGYTF
15	NA	NA	TRBV28	TRBJ1-2	TGTGCCAGCAGTACCGGGGCGTCGACAGTTTGGGGCTACACCTTC	CASSTGASTVWGYTF
15	NA	NA	TRBV7-2	TRBJ2-7	TGTGCCAGCAGCTTAGACGGCACAGCCCCTCGCGAGCAGTACTTC	CASSLDGTAPREQYF